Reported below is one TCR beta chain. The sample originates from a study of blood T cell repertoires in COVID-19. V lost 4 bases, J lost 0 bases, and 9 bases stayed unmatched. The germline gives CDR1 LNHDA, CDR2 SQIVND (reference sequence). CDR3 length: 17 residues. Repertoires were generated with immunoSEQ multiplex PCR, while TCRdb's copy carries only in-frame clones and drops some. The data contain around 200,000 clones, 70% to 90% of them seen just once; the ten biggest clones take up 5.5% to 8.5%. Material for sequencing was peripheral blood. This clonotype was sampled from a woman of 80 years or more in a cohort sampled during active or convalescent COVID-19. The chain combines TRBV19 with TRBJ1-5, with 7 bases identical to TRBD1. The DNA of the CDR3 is TGTGCCAGTAGTACTTTGACAGGGCGGTATAGCAATCAGCCCCAGCATTTT. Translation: CASSTLTGRYSNQPQHF.